This T cell receptor (beta chain) emerged from a study of cytomegalovirus exposure and HLA in healthy donors (dated by TCRdb to the late 2010s). In terms of the full investigation: An earlier analysis of some 500 of the donors reported 250 to 300 Gb of sequence data and about 100 million unique TCR beta sequences from about 200 million T cells. About 300 gigabases of sequencing data and approximately 80 million unique TCR sequences were included in an early release covering roughly 700 HLA-typed donors. The genetic ancestry cluster associated with self-reported Caucasian donors included 65% to 90% of the roughly 390 genotyped donors. The study aimed to test whether cataloging public T cell receptors could reveal signatures of past pathogen exposure. The study profiled the T cell repertoires of some 610 subjects by immunosequencing and related them to cytomegalovirus serostatus. Besides the first cohort of hundreds of subjects, a separate validation cohort made up of roughly 130 different subjects was used. To predict cytomegalovirus infection status, the study combined high-throughput TCR immunosequencing, statistical association of individual TCRs with disease status, and machine learning. A later analysis re-examined previously published TCR beta repertoires from around 670 donors and added high-resolution HLA genotyping to investigate patterns of TCR occurrence. Rather than using new phenotypic data, the later analysis identified candidate immune exposures from TCR beta sequences and from how often those sequences occurred across donors. To decide whether each TCR beta V gene segment behaved as functional or pseudogenic, an earlier analysis of 587 of the donors relied on high-throughput TCR beta sequencing. Alongside the repertoire data, information on donor age, sex, ethnicity and CMV serostatus was compiled. A later genetic analysis took genome-wide SNP genotypes for about three fifths of the roughly 700 donors and used that subset as a discovery cohort. Every repertoire in the discovery cohort had been generated on one and the same sequencing platform. HLA typing covered class I and class II loci at four-digit resolution. Typing coverage varied by locus: roughly 629-640 donors for A, B, C, DRB1 and DQB1; 522 for DQA1; approximately 610 for DPA1; approximately 450 for DPB1. Roughly five DR-DQ haplotypes were handled as single units for association and clustering, since linkage in the cohort was strong. Among roughly 400 genotyped donors of the cohort, an average of about 240,000 unique TCR beta nucleotide sequences was sequenced per donor, of which 15% to 20% were non-productive.

CDR1 and CDR2, looked up from the germline V gene, are SNHLY and FYNNEI. The cysteine opens and the phenylalanine closes a CDR3 of 15 amino acids. Only CDR3 DNA is held: 45 bases, read in frame from base 1. At the junction V is shortened by 4 bases and J by 5 bases; bases outside the gene matches: 6. In total, over 600 healthy bone marrow donors made up the cohort. All cohort members were sampled while nominally healthy, although unrecorded immune exposures were likely present. The donor was CMV seronegative and was included in the group of a few hundred seronegative cohort members. Every donor gave a peripheral blood sample, and the peripheral blood mononuclear cells from that sample were used for TCR beta sequencing. The Qiagen DNeasy Blood Extraction Kit was used to extract genomic DNA from the blood cell samples. For this clone: No antigen is known for it. Base qualities are missing; no much larger clone stands one base away.

Overall study outcomes, separate from this receptor: A further reported finding was that TCR beta sequences accurately predicted the HLA-A and HLA-B alleles for most subjects in the first cohort. According to a later analysis, parvovirus B19, influenza, CMV and Epstein-Barr virus appeared linked to several top co-occurrence clusters. In this cohort, only TCR beta chains were sequenced, and detectable features were limited by the absence of alpha or paired-chain data. The 87-base-pair reads could not distinguish some IMGT-functional V segments, including TRBV6-2 and TRBV6-3, so those segments were excluded. Linkage disequilibrium might explain the correlated functional status among segregating V segments, but an unknown experimental factor could not be ruled out. The presence/absence analyses assumed that sequencing depth was roughly uniform across donors, and that assumption may not be true. V-gene and J-gene trimming of TCR beta chains was associated with a missense DCLRE1C variant in a later genetic analysis, and the association was replicated in an independent cohort. In an earlier analysis of roughly 560 of the donors, most TCR beta V segments were observed in productive rearrangements about 87% or about 30% of the time, broadly matching IMGT annotations. Immune exposure information for the cohort was limited to CMV serostatus. In the study, around 160 TCR beta chains were listed as associated with cytomegalovirus. A few of the identified cytomegalovirus-associated TCR beta chains were confirmed in vitro to be specific for cytomegalovirus antigens. HLA typing was unavailable for some donors at each locus, so association tests used only the typed subset. In both the original and validation cohorts, the classifier was reported to diagnose cytomegalovirus status with high specificity and sensitivity. According to a later analysis, TCR association rates differed among HLA loci, with DRB1 alleles showing the most associated TCRs and HLA-C alleles showing the fewest. The sequencing pipeline was judged likely to have produced a cluster of highly shared sequence variants as a technical artifact. A later genetic analysis reported fewer N-insertions in productive TCRs among donors in an Asian-associated ancestry cluster than the 666-donor mean. In a later analysis, most CMV-associated TCR beta chains were found to appear HLA-restricted, with HLA associations seemingly driven largely by CMV exposure. While some public TCRs were present in many individuals, most TCR sequences turned up only very rarely across donors. The authors suggested that the approach could potentially be generalized to other disease states and immunological phenotypes. In a later analysis, HLA-associated TCR beta chains were found to be more clonally expanded and to have lower generation probabilities than equally common non-associated chains. Seventeen rarely observed V segments, including chromosome 9 orphons, were excluded from the earlier analysis of about 500 of the donors because counts were too low. Assigning TCR associations to individual alleles was difficult when HLA alleles, especially DR and DQ, strongly co-occurred. Specific HLA alleles were associated with 18,000 or so TCR beta sequences at a false discovery rate of 0.05 in a later analysis.

Libraries were built with the immunoSEQ multiplex PCR assay. The multiplex PCR relied on a mix of 60 forward primers for TCR Vbeta segments and 13 reverse primers for TCR Jbeta segments. Amplification of the CDR3 region of rearranged TCR beta genes was performed with a multiplex PCR assay on genomic DNA. Amplified TCR beta libraries were sequenced as 87-base-pair reads on the Illumina HiSeq System. On the authors' methods: A later analysis counted about 80 million unique TCR beta chains across the 640 or so repertoires, and around 9.9 million of these chains were shared by at least two donors. A nearest-neighbor algorithm error-corrected the raw reads and collapsed the reads into unique sequences, merging closely related sequences to remove PCR and sequencing errors. Alignment of CDR3 sequences to IMGT reference sequences was used to assign V, D and J gene segments. Each retained sequence needed at least a six-nucleotide match to both a V gene segment and a J gene segment. Rearrangements were called productive when the CDR3 lacked stop codons and stayed in frame with V and J; all others were non-productive. Following IMGT convention, CDR3 was defined as the stretch from the second conserved V-encoded cysteine to the conserved J-encoded phenylalanine. The earlier analysis of about 640 of the donors excluded any sequence lacking an unambiguous match to a single V gene segment. An earlier analysis of several hundred of the donors called V segments functional above 56.7% productive rearrangements and segregating when the between-donor standard deviation exceeded 5%. A statistical classification framework was built to diagnose cytomegalovirus status from the catalog of TCR beta chain sequences. In a later analysis, V and J genes were assigned by comparing TCR nucleotide sequences against IMGT/GENE-DB human TR gene sequences. In a later analysis, CDR3 sequences and most-parsimonious VDJ recombination scenarios were assigned using the TCRdist pipeline. A later analysis defined each TCR beta chain by its CDR3 amino acid sequence plus V-gene family, and excluded reads lacking a unique V-gene family. To address suspected cross-contamination and a sequencing artifact, a later analysis removed over 500 highly shared, low-generation-probability nucleotide sequences. A later analysis calculated a clonal expansion index for each public chain from normalized within-repertoire ranks of inferred template counts. In a later analysis, generation probabilities were computed using a VDJ recombination model fitted to out-of-frame rearrangements, and the results were checked against IGoR. In a later analysis, TCR-TCR, TCR-HLA and TCR-CMV co-occurrence was scored with hypergeometric tests, and a repertoire-size bias correction was applied to TCR pairs. To estimate false discovery rates, a later analysis permuted the HLA or CMV assignments 20 times. In a later analysis, co-occurring TCRs were grouped using DBSCAN, and TCRdist sequence similarity was added for clustering within HLA-allele-positive subsets. For co-occurrence clustering, repertoires with fewer than 30,000 or more than 120,000 public chains were excluded, along with about five repertoires with anomalous nucleotide sharing. Held by TCRdb, this immuneACCESS table contains in-frame sequences only and omits some clones. Under half of the omission traces to an unresolved V gene where checked; the cause of the rest is unknown. V, J and clone size are those of that table, while D and trimming were read from the DNA. The sample records 95,000 to 110,000 clones, around three quarters of which are singletons. The leading ten clones occupy 4.2% of the sample.

Recombination joined TRBV2 with TRBJ1-1; 11 of the junction bases match TRBD1. The sequencing sample was made of PBMCs. The receptor comes from a male donor in good health and CMV-seronegative. The bases are TGTGCCAGCAGTGGGACAGGGGGCGCAGGGACTGAAGCTTTCTTT. Translated, this is CASSGTGGAGTEAFF.